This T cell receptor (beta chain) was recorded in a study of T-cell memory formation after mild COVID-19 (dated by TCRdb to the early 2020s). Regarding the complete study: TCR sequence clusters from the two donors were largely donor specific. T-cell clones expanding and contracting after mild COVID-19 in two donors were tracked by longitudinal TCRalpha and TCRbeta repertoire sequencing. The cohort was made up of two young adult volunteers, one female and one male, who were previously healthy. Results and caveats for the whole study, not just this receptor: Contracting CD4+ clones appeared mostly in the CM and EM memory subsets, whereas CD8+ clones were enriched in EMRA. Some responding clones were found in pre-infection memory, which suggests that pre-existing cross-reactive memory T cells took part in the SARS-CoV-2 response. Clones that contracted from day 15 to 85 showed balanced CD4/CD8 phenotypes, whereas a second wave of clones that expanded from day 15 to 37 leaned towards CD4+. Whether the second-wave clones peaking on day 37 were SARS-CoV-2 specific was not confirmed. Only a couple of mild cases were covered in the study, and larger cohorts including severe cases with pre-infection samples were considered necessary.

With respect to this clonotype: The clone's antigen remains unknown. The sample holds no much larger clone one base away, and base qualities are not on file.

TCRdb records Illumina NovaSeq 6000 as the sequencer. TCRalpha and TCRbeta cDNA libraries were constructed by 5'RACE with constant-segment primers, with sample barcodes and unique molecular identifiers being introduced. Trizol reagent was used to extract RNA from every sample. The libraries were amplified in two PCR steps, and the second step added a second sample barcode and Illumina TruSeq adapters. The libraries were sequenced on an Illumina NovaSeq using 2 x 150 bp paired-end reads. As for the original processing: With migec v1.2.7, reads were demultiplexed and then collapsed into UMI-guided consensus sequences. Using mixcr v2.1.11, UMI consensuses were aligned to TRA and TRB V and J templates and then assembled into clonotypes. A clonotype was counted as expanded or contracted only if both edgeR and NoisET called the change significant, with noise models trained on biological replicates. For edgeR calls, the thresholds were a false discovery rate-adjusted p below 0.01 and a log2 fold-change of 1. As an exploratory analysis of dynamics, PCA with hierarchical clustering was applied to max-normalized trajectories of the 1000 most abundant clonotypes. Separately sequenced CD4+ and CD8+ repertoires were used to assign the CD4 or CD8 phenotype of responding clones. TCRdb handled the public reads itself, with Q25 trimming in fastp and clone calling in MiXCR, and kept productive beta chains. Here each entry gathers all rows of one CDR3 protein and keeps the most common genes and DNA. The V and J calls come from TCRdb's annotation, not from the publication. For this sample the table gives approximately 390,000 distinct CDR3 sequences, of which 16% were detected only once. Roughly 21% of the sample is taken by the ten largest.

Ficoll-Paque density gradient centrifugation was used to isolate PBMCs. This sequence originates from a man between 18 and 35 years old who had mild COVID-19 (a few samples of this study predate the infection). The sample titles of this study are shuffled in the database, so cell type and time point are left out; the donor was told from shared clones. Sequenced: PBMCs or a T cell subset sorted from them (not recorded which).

CDR3 loop: CASSLGAAGGHNEQFF. In nucleotide form, the sequence is TGCGCCAGCAGCTTGGGGGCAGCGGGGGGACACAATGAGCAGTTCTTC. The sequence joins TRBV5-1 to TRBJ2-1, and TRBD2 matches 9 of the central bases. CDR1 and CDR2 are drawn from the germline V gene: SGHRS, YFSETQ. Measured from the cysteine to the phenylalanine, the CDR3 is 16 residues long. The DNA shown is the 48-base CDR3, in frame from base 1. The germline V and J ends show losses of 0 bases and 5 bases respectively, and no gene match explains 6 bases of the junction. Joined to the reference TRBV5-1 and TRBJ2-1 proteins, this CDR3 gives the full variable domain: KAGVTQTPRYLIKTRGQQVTLSCSPISGHRSVSWYQQTPGQGLQFLFEYFSETQRNKGNFPGRFSGRQFSNSRSEMNVSTLELGDSALYLCASSLGAAGGHNEQFFGPGTRLTVL.